This TCR beta chain was identified during a study of blood T cell repertoires in COVID-19. Study-wide background: Material from acute and convalescent COVID-19 was sourced from the United States, Italy and Spain.

There are a few counts of this clone. CDR1 MGHRA and CDR2 YSYEKL come from the germline V gene. Trimming took 1 base from V and 3 from J, leaving 9 bases between them. The CDR3 has 15 residues. Assay: immunoSEQ multiplex PCR; the TCRdb copy retains only in-frame clones and omits some. The data hold 110,000 or so clones, with approximately 88% observed a single time. Sequenced material: peripheral blood. The chain is built from TRBV4-1 and TRBJ1-4; TRBD1 is a possible D gene (6 bases). The TCR sequence derives from a woman aged 40 to 49 with acute or convalescent COVID-19. Here the CDR3 reads CASSQARTANEKLFF. The DNA for the CDR3 is TGCGCCAGCAGCCAAGCCCGGACAGCTAATGAAAAACTGTTTTTT.